The 8 T cell receptor beta chains presented below share a single source sample, sequenced in a study of blood T cell repertoires in COVID-19 (dated by TCRdb to 2020 to 2021). The method behind the library was the immunoSEQ multiplex PCR assay. TCRdb provides this immuneACCESS table in a form limited to in-frame rearrangements. Some clones are lacking; in checked studies, under half of them reflect an unresolved V gene, and why the rest are absent is not known. Present in this sample are 350,000 or so clones, more than 70% of which were seen just once. The ten largest account for 1.5% to 2% of the sample. Sequenced material: peripheral blood. The source of these receptors is a young woman with COVID-19, enrolled during active disease.

In regard to this clone: The same CDR3 arises from other DNA sequences in this sample as well. The chain links TRBV27 to TRBJ2-7, with 11 bases that match TRBD1. CDR3 size: 14 residues. Per the germline V gene, CDR1 is MNHEY and CDR2 is SMNVEV (reference sequence). V gave up 5 bases and J gave up 3 bases; unmatched junction bases: 3. The CDR3 here is CASSPGTGGYEQYF. CDR3 nucleotide sequence: TGTGCCAGCAGTCCTGGGACAGGGGGCTACGAGCAGTACTTC.

This clone was seen only a few times. This chain joins TRBV5-1 and TRBJ2-3; the match to TRBD1 covers 7 bases. Trimming cost V 2 bases and J 6 bases; bases outside gene matches: 12. Germline assignment: CDR1 SGHRS and CDR2 YFSETQ. The CDR3 has 16 amino acids. CDR3 loop: CASSLLRQGTTDTQYF. The CDR3 bases are TGCGCCAGCAGCTTACTGCGACAGGGAACGACCGATACGCAGTATTTT.

The rearrangement links TRBV4-1 to TRBJ2-3, with TRBD1 matching over 7 bases. This CDR3 contains 14 residues. Germline V gives CDR1 MGHRA, CDR2 YSYEKL. V trimming: 4 bases; J trimming: 2 bases; junction bases outside the gene matches: 3. The CDR3 DNA follows: TGCGCCAGCAGCCTGACAGGGTCCACAGATACGCAGTATTTT. It translates to CASSLTGSTDTQYF.

The rearrangement links TRBV2 to TRBJ1-2; D is perhaps TRBD1 (6 bases). Looked up from germline, CDR1 is SNHLY and CDR2 is FYNNEI. The CDR3 has 15 residues. Trimming removed 5 bases at V and 4 bases at J, with 17 bases between. This CDR3 is CASSIIDRSTYGYTF. The CDR3 DNA reads as TGTGCCAGCAGTATCATCGACAGGTCGACCTATGGCTACACCTTC.

With regard to this clone: Distinct nucleotide sequences in the sample also encode this CDR3. V and J are TRBV18 and TRBJ1-5; D possibly corresponds to TRBD1 (5 bases). This CDR3 is 14 amino acids long. Germline V gene data show CDR1 as KGHSH and CDR2 as LQKENI. The ends were cut back, 3 bases at V and 7 bases at J, with 13 bases in the middle. In DNA, the CDR3 is TGTGCCAGCTCACCTGGGGGGGGGAACCAGCCCCAGCATTTT. It encodes CASSPGGGNQPQHF. Variable domain in full (rest from reference TRBV18 and TRBJ1-5): NAGVMQNPRHLVRRRGQEARLRCSPMKGHSHVYWYRQLPEEGLKFMVYLQKENIIDESGMPKERFSAEFPKEGPSILRIQQVVRGDSAAYFCASSPGGGNQPQHFGDGTRLSIL.

This chain links TRBV30 with TRBJ2-2; the D gene is possibly TRBD1 (6 bases). The germline V gene has CDR1 GTSNPN and CDR2 SVGIG (reference sequence). The germline V and J ends were trimmed by 0 bases and 6 bases, with 8 bases remaining between them. CDR3 length: 13 amino acids. CDR3 DNA sequence: TGTGCCTGGAGTGTAGGGGGTCCCGGGGAGCTGTTTTTT. Its translation is CAWSVGGPGELFF.

The chain combines TRBV28 with TRBJ1-6; D is unresolved. The germline CDR1 and CDR2 sequences are MDHEN and SYDVKM. Trimming removed 6 bases at V and 7 bases at J, with 16 bases between. The CDR3 sequence is 15 residues long. The CDR3: CASRNEGSANSPLHF. The CDR3 DNA sequence: TGTGCCAGCAGGAACGAGGGTAGTGCCAATTCACCCCTCCACTTT.

The J gene is TRBJ1-6, the V gene TRBV5-1, with a possible D match to TRBD1 (6 bases). V lost 5 bases to trimming and J lost 8 bases, with 14 bases between them. Germline V gene sequence: CDR1 SGHRS, CDR2 YFSETQ. This CDR3 has 14 residues. The CDR3 bases are TGCGCCAGCAGACGGGACACTGGAGATTCACCCCTCCACTTT. Protein product: CASRRDTGDSPLHF.